This T cell receptor (beta chain) was identified in a study of shared clonotypes between healthy human individuals. Points from the study as a whole: Estimated richness values were generally larger in naive subsets than in memory subsets. Represented diversity (both genetic and exposure-history) was limited by the small number of donors.

V gave up 2 bases and J gave up 5 bases, with 15 bases separating them. Germline V gene data show CDR1 as MNHNS and CDR2 as SASEGT. CDR3 length: 15 amino acids. This clone was found a few times. Antigen specificity is unknown. An even split of each subset's genomic DNA across several immunoSEQ plates was performed. TCRdb's table, derived via immunoSEQ multiplex PCR, lists solely in-frame clones and lacks some. The sample yields around 2.3 million clones, 90% to 96% seen once. The sample comprised naive CD4+ T cells sorted from blood. Subset indicated: CD45RA+ positively selected. This clonotype originated in a young man in good health. The chain joins TRBV6-1 to TRBJ1-1, with a weak D call TRBD1 (6 bases). In DNA, the CDR3 is TGTGCCAGCAGTGAATCGGAGACAGGCAGAACTGAAGCTTTCTTT. It encodes CASSESETGRTEAFF.